This T cell receptor (beta chain) is drawn from a study of response to subunit inactivated influenza vaccine. Study outcomes and limitations: Authors suggested each seasonal influenza vaccination recruits few new T cells.

CDR1 is MNHEY and CDR2 is SVGEGT in the germline V gene. This CDR3 has 15 residues. Trimming pared 6 bases from V and 3 bases from J, leaving 18 bases between. TCRdb fed the RT-PCR reads into MiXCR, producing one record per CDR3 protein. The sample gives some 480,000 distinct CDR3 sequences, roughly 11% of which show up once; over 9.5% is in the top ten. With regard to this clonotype: The antigen remains unidentified.

This material consisted of PBMCs from blood, taken roughly 47 days after vaccination. The chain is built from TRBV6-2 or TRBV6-3 and TRBJ2-7; D is possibly TRBD2 (5 bases). This receptor was taken from a man between 45 and 60 years old who received an inactivated influenza vaccine. The CDR3 region has the DNA TGTGCCAGCAGAGTTGGTGGGAGCGCGGTCTACGAGCAGTACTTC. Encoded protein: CASRVGGSAVYEQYF.